The rows below give T cell receptor beta chains drawn from one sample of a study of vaccination effects on CD4 cells after COVID-19. These receptors' antigens are unknown. Some clones are missing from TCRdb's copy, which holds only in-frame ones; the method was immunoSEQ multiplex PCR. The data contain some 41,000 clones, roughly 66% of them seen just once; the ten biggest clones take up under 15%. This sample comprised CD4+ T cells from PBMCs cultured with HCoV-OC43 spike peptides, obtained before COVID-19 vaccination. Receptors were obtained from a human donor who received a COVID-19 vaccine. CDR3s include the opening cysteine and the closing phenylalanine or tryptophan. D genes are given only for firm matches. Only some rows state a clone size, as once, few, many or a class for expanded clones.

j_call clone_size v_call d_call cdr3_aa cdr3_nt
TRBJ1-5 NA TRBV19 NA CASSILAATYSNQPQHF TGTGCCAGTAGTATTTTGGCAGCCACTTATAGCAATCAGCCCCAGCATTTT
TRBJ2-4 NA TRBV2 TRBD2 CASSPGGPQYF TGTGCCAGCAGCCCGGGAGGTCCTCAGTACTTC
TRBJ2-2 few TRBV7-2 NA CASSLDTGELFF TGTGCCAGCAGCCTAGACACCGGGGAGCTGTTTTTT
TRBJ2-1 NA TRBV19 TRBD2 CASSPPPRGRSDNEQFF TGTGCCAGTAGTCCGCCACCCCGCGGGAGGTCGGACAATGAGCAGTTCTTC
TRBJ1-6 NA TRBV27 NA CASSLLFGSYNSPLHF TGTGCCAGCAGTTTGCTCTTCGGGTCCTATAATTCACCCCTCCACTTT
TRBJ2-1 NA TRBV11-2 NA CASSLGGQKKFF TGTGCCAGCAGCTTAGGGGGTCAGAAGAAGTTCTTC
TRBJ2-5 few TRBV7-9 TRBD2 CASSVSGGAFQETQYF TGTGCCAGCAGCGTTAGCGGGGGGGCCTTCCAAGAGACCCAGTACTTC
TRBJ1-5 NA TRBV27 NA CASTTEVGPQHF TGTGCCAGCACAACGGAGGTTGGGCCCCAGCATTTT
TRBJ1-1 few TRBV6-5 NA CASSKTALTEAFF TGTGCCAGCAGTAAGACAGCCCTCACTGAAGCTTTCTTT
TRBJ2-5 NA TRBV29-1 NA CSGRDTAGAQETQYF TGCAGCGGGAGGGACACCGCAGGGGCCCAAGAGACCCAGTACTTC
TRBJ2-5 NA TRBV3-1/TRBV3-2 NA CASSQEVGGGQETQYF TGTGCCAGCAGCCAAGAGGTGGGAGGGGGACAAGAGACCCAGTACTTC
TRBJ2-2 NA TRBV7-2 NA CASSEGGAMGTGELFF TGTGCCAGCAGCGAAGGGGGGGCAATGGGAACCGGGGAGCTGTTTTTT
TRBJ2-1 NA TRBV7-6 NA CASSRAAGNDNEQFF TGTGCCAGCAGCCGGGCGGCGGGGAACGACAATGAGCAGTTCTTC
TRBJ2-2 NA TRBV4-1 NA CASSQDGPGRTNTGELFF TGCGCCAGCAGCCAAGATGGCCCTGGTCGTACGAACACCGGGGAGCTGTTTTTT
TRBJ1-5 once TRBV7-8 NA CASSLAATSNQPQHF TGTGCCAGCAGCTTGGCAGCTACTAGCAATCAGCCCCAGCATTTT
TRBJ2-1 NA TRBV11-3 NA CASSLDQGGSGRLNEQFF TGTGCCAGCAGCTTAGATCAGGGAGGCTCGGGTAGGCTTAATGAGCAGTTCTTC
TRBJ1-2 NA TRBV3-1/TRBV3-2 NA CASSHSITVLGHSKPNYGYTF TGTGCCAGCAGCCATTCGATTACAGTACTCGGACACAGCAAACCCAACTATGGCTACACCTTC
TRBJ2-5 NA TRBV5-1 NA CASSPGTKETQYF TGCGCCAGCAGCCCAGGGACAAAAGAGACCCAGTACTTC
TRBJ2-4 NA TRBV7-2 TRBD2 CASSSLRTSDIQYF TGTGCCAGCAGCTCCCTTAGGACTAGCGACATTCAGTACTTC
TRBJ1-5 few TRBV9 NA CASSPHGAANQPQHF TGTGCCAGCAGCCCCCACGGGGCCGCCAATCAGCCCCAGCATTTT
TRBJ2-3 once TRBV14 TRBD2 CASSQGLAGVVGTDTQYF TGTGCCAGCAGCCAAGGACTAGCGGGGGTAGTTGGCACAGATACGCAGTATTTT
TRBJ2-7 NA TRBV12-3/TRBV12-4 NA CASSATGRQYF TGTGCCAGCAGTGCCACAGGCCGGCAGTACTTC
TRBJ1-6 NA TRBV5-1 NA CASSADPGGSPLHF TGCGCCAGCAGCGCGGACCCGGGTGGTTCACCCCTCCACTTT
TRBJ2-1 NA TRBV5-1 NA CASSTGHNEQFF TGCGCCAGCAGCACAGGTCACAATGAGCAGTTCTTC